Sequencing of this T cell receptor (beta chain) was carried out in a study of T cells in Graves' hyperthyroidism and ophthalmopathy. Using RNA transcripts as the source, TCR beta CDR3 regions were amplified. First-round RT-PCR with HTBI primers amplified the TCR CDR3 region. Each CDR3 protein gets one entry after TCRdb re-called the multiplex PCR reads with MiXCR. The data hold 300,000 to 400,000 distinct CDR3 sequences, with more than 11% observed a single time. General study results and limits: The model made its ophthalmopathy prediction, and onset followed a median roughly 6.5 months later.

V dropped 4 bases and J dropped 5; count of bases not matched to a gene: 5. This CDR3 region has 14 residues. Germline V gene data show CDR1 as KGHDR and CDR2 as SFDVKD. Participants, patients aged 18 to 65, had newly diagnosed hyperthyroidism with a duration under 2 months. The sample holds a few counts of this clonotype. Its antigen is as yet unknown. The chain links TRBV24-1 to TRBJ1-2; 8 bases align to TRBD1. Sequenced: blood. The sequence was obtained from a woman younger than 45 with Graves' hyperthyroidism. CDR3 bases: TGTGCCACCAGTGACTCAGGGGGCACATATGGCTACACCTTC. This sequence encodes CATSDSGGTYGYTF.